Each of the 15 T cell receptor beta chains below was sequenced from the same sample in a study of response to subunit inactivated influenza vaccine (dated by TCRdb to the late 2010s). The library came from RT-PCR. The sequencing machine was an Illumina HiSeq 2500. Through fastp at Q25 and MiXCR, TCRdb rebuilt clones from the public reads, retaining in-frame beta chains. All rows with the same CDR3 protein become a single entry with the most common DNA and genes. Within this sample are around 850,000 distinct CDR3 sequences, with around 20% of them counted one time only. 11% of the sample belongs to the ten largest clones. This specimen was PBMCs from blood, taken around 5 days after vaccination. Every receptor here comes from a man aged 50-60 years who received an inactivated influenza vaccine. Donor details come from another sample of the same person, matched by shared clones.

This chain joins TRBV20-1 and TRBJ2-3; tentatively, D is TRBD1 (6 bases). Trimming removed 3 bases at V and 1 base at J, with 17 bases between. The CDR3 has 16 amino acids. Germline V gives CDR1 DFQATT, CDR2 SNEGSKA (reference sequence). The CDR3 coding sequence is TGCAGTGCTAGCGGGTCAGGGGCCCCTCGCACAGATACGCAGTATTTT. It translates to CSASGSGAPRTDTQYF.

The table lists this clonotype with many counts. V is TRBV7-2 and J is TRBJ2-1; D not resolved. The V end was cut by 2 bases, the J end by 9 bases, with 11 bases between. The CDR3 covers 13 residues. Germline V gene data show CDR1 as SGHTA and CDR2 as FQGNSA. As DNA, the CDR3 is TGTGCCAGCAGCTTACTTCAAGCGACTGAGCAGTTCTTC. Residues: CASSLLQATEQFF. Variable domain in full (rest from reference TRBV7-2 and TRBJ2-1): GAGVSQSPSNKVTEKGKDVELRCDPISGHTALYWYRQSLGQGLEFLIYFQGNSAPDKSGLPSDRFSAERTGGSVSTLTIQRTQQEDSAVYLCASSLLQATEQFFGPGTRLTVL.

This clonotype showed up just a few times. The rearrangement joins TRBV20-1 to TRBJ2-4; D remains ambiguous. Trimming cost V 5 bases and J 0 bases, with 14 bases left between them. This CDR3 comprises 15 residues. Germline assignment: CDR1 DFQATT and CDR2 SNEGSKA (reference sequence). In DNA form, the CDR3 reads TGCAGTGCTTACACACGGAATCTAGCCAAAAACATTCAGTACTTC. It yields the protein CSAYTRNLAKNIQYF.

In this sample, this clonotype turned up a few times. The rearrangement uses TRBV2 and TRBJ2-3; D tentatively fits TRBD1 or TRBD2 (5 bases each). Per germline, CDR1 SNHLY and CDR2 FYNNEI. V was cut by 7 bases and J by 0 bases, with 11 bases left in between. There are 14 residues in the CDR3. DNA of the CDR3: TGTGCCAGCATTTGGGGGACGAGCACAGATACGCAGTATTTT. Translating it yields CASIWGTSTDTQYF.

This clonotype was found a few times. This chain connects TRBV5-8 to TRBJ2-7; the D is unclear. Germline loops: CDR1 SGHTS, CDR2 YDEGEE. V lost 0 bases and J lost 4, with 5 bases in between. This CDR3 is 12 amino acids long. The CDR3 sequence: CASSLAEYEQYF. The CDR3 DNA is TGTGCCAGCAGCTTGGCGGAGTACGAGCAGTACTTC. Full variable domain (outside the CDR3, taken from reference TRBV5-8 and TRBJ2-7): EAGVTQSPTHLIKTRGQQATLRCSPISGHTSVYWYQQALGLGLQFLLWYDEGEERNRGNFPPRFSGRQFPNYSSELNVNALELEDSALYLCASSLAEYEQYFGPGTRLTVT.

Notes on this clonotype: One junction end disagrees with the germline gene, perhaps due to a read error. The J gene is TRBJ2-1, the V gene TRBV29-1; 12 bases line up with TRBD2. The CDR3 length is 19 residues. Germline loops: CDR1 SQVTM, CDR2 ANQGSEA. The CDR3 DNA sequence: TGCAGCGTTGATATGTTCGATGGATATGGTGGGGGGCCTAGCGGGAGGGATTTTTTC. This gives the protein CSVDMFDGYGGGPSGRDFF.

The chain's CDR3 is CAISENSGGKETQYF. CDR3 DNA sequence: TGTGCCATCAGTGAGAATAGCGGGGGGAAAGAGACCCAGTACTTC. The rearrangement joins TRBV10-3 to TRBJ2-5; 10 bases align to TRBD2. This CDR3 comprises 15 residues. Germline CDR1 ENHRY, CDR2 SYGVKD. V lost 2 bases to trimming and J lost 3 bases; unmatched junction nucleotides: 3.

The chain combines TRBV28 with TRBJ2-7; no clear D. The CDR3 runs 15 residues. The V and J ends lost 7 bases and 7 bases respectively, with 23 bases between them. Germline V gene data show CDR1 as MDHEN and CDR2 as SYDVKM. The CDR3 DNA is TGTGCCAGCAAGGGCCTGACCACGGTTCTAAGGGAGCAGTACTTC. Translated: CASKGLTTVLREQYF.

This clonotype came up a few times. The V gene is TRBV6-2 or TRBV6-3, the J gene TRBJ2-6; the D gene is possibly TRBD2 (6 bases). The V end was cut by 6 bases, the J end by 0 bases, with 15 bases between. The germline gives CDR1 MNHEY, CDR2 SVGEGT. The CDR3 consists of 17 residues. The CDR3 here is CASRQTRTSSGANVLTF. CDR3 DNA: TGTGCCAGCAGACAGACTAGGACAAGCTCTGGGGCCAACGTCCTGACTTTC.

The chain uses TRBV20-1 and TRBJ2-2; the match to TRBD2 covers 11 bases. The CDR3 runs to 14 residues. V dropped 6 bases and J dropped 4; count of bases not matched to a gene: 4. Germline CDR1 reads DFQATT; CDR2 reads SNEGSKA (reference sequence). This CDR3 is CSARLAGITGELFF. In nucleotides, the CDR3 is TGCAGTGCGCGACTAGCGGGAATCACCGGGGAGCTGTTTTTT.

On this clonotype itself: At one of its ends the junction is not consistent with the germline gene, which may arise from a read error. This chain uses TRBV7-2 with TRBJ2-7; D possibly corresponds to TRBD2 (5 bases). The germline V gene encodes CDR1 SGHTA and CDR2 FQGNSA. This CDR3 has 14 amino acids. CDR3 region: CASSAGVETYGQYF. In DNA, the CDR3 is TGTGCCAGCAGCGCCGGGGTCGAGACGTACGGGCAGTACTTC.

V is TRBV9 and J is TRBJ2-7, with 9 bases that match TRBD1. The V and J ends lost 0 bases and 6 bases, in that order; junction bases with no gene match: 7. The CDR3 is 15 residues long. Germline CDR1 reads SGDLS; CDR2 reads YYNGEE. The CDR3 spells CASSVGGQGRIEQYF. The CDR3 DNA sequence: TGTGCCAGCAGCGTAGGGGGACAGGGCCGGATCGAGCAGTACTTC.

There are a few counts of this clonotype. The chain employs TRBV6-5 and TRBJ2-1, with 7 bases lining up with TRBD1. CDR1 and CDR2 from the germline V gene are MNHEY and SVGAGI. J gave up 2 bases and V 0 bases, and 4 bases lay outside the gene matches. The CDR3 has 16 amino acids. In DNA form, the CDR3 reads TGTGCCAGCAGTTACTCGAGAACAGGGGCCTACAATGAGCAGTTCTTC. The encoded protein is CASSYSRTGAYNEQFF.

This clonotype showed up just a few times. The rearrangement links TRBV20-1 to TRBJ2-3, with 14 bases lining up with TRBD2. The CDR3 spans 16 residues. J lost 3 bases, V lost 5 bases, and 7 bases had no gene match. Germline values: CDR1 DFQATT, CDR2 SNEGSKA (reference sequence). In DNA form, the CDR3 reads TGCAGTGCTGATGGGACTAGCGGGAGCGTTACAGATACGCAGTATTTT. Translating gives CSADGTSGSVTDTQYF.

This clonotype was counted a few times. The CDR3 DNA is TGTGCCAGCAGTGACCTACAGGGCGGGGGCACCGGGGAGCTGTTTTTT. This encodes CASSDLQGGGTGELFF. The genes are TRBV25-1 and TRBJ2-2, with D possibly TRBD2 on 7 matching bases. The V end was cut by 3 bases, the J end by 4 bases, with 15 bases between. The CDR3 sequence is 16 residues long. Per the germline V gene, CDR1 is MGHDK and CDR2 is SYGVNS.